The T cell receptor (beta chain) described here comes from a study of T cell repertoires and Cas9 in healthy adults. The CDR3 is 15 amino acids. Germline V gene data show CDR1 as SGDLS and CDR2 as YYNGEE. After removal of 3 bases from V and 3 bases from J, the junction contained 9 bases not matched to a gene. Assay used: immunoSEQ multiplex PCR; TCRdb lists only in-frame clones, some missing. This table holds some 21,000 clones, about 92% found once. This chain connects TRBV9 to TRBJ2-7, with 7 bases identical to TRBD1. The clonotype was recovered from a human donor in good health. The specimen sequenced was CD4+ effector T cells (CD127+, CD25-, CD137-, CD154-) from PBMCs; culture status not recorded. The CDR3 DNA sequence: TGTGCCAGCAGCGCTGGGACAGCGGCGGGCTACGAGCAGTACTTC. This translates into CASSAGTAAGYEQYF.